This TCR beta chain is drawn from a study of blood T cells in healthy people across ages. Study-level results: The recorded TCR beta diversity per million T cells decreased in a roughly linear manner with age. Correlation between TCR beta diversity and naive T cell percentage was strong.

The CDR3 extends over 13 amino acids. The germline gives CDR1 SQVTM, CDR2 ANQGSEA. V gave up 4 bases and J gave up 5 bases, with 14 bases separating them. About this clonotype itself: Its target is not known.

Next came a second PCR, run for about 7 to 12 cycles, which used a sample-barcoded 5' primer along with a J-beta primer mix. From each sample, at least 2.5 million paired-end reads containing CDR3 were obtained. MiXCR was run by TCRdb on the 5' RACE reads, yielding one entry per CDR3 protein. The sample lists fewer than 2,000,000 distinct CDR3 sequences, more than 35% occurring once. This TCR came from a human donor in good health. The chain recombines TRBV29-1 with TRBJ2-5; tentatively, D is TRBD1 (6 bases). The sample comprised blood. CDR3 coding DNA: TGCAGCGTTGCGTGGGGGCTCGGGGAGACCCAGTACTTC. It specifies CSVAWGLGETQYF.